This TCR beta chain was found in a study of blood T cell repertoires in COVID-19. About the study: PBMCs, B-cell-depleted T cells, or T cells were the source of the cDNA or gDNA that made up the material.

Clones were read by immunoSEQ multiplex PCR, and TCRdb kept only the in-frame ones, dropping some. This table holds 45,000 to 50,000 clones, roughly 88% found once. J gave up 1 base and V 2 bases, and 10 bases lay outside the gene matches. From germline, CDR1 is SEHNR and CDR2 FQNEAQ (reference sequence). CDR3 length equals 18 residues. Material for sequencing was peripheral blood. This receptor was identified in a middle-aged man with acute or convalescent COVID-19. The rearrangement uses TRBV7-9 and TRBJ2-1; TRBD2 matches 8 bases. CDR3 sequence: CASSLYLGGGRSYNEQFF. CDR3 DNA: TGTGCCAGCAGCTTATACCTCGGGGGCGGGAGGTCCTACAATGAGCAGTTCTTC.